This TCR beta chain was identified in a study of blood T cell repertoires in COVID-19. Across the study: Specimens from acute and convalescent COVID-19 originated in the United States, Italy and Spain.

Sequenced by immunoSEQ multiplex PCR; TCRdb stores in-frame clones only, minus some. Among over 200,000 clones listed, 65% to 90% were seen once. Sequencing was performed on peripheral blood. The source is a human donor in a cohort sampled during active COVID-19.

The CDR3 here is CASLRDRGQETQYF. The DNA of the CDR3 is TGTGCCAGCCTACGGGACAGGGGGCAAGAGACCCAGTACTTC. The rearrangement joins TRBV2 to TRBJ2-5, with 11 bases aligning to TRBD1. Germline V gene sequence: CDR1 SNHLY, CDR2 FYNNEI. This CDR3 contains 14 residues. The V segment lost 8 bases and the J segment 2 bases; nucleotides outside the gene matches: 4.